A single sample is the source of the 21 T cell receptor beta chains below, sequenced in a study of spatial heterogeneity in lung cancer. Using its own MiXCR run on the 5' RACE reads, TCRdb lists one record per CDR3 protein. In the table there are around 110,000 distinct CDR3 sequences, less than 15% of which are singletons. Time point specified: blood at routine non-recurrence follow-up after resection. Whole RNA from tumor, nontumor lung or frozen PBMC was sequenced unsorted. The material was PBMCs, obtained at follow-up. All receptors derive from a male donor with early-stage non-small cell lung cancer.

This clonotype was observed at least ten times. The CDR3 coding sequence is TGTGCCAGCAGTCGAACAGATACTCCTAATTCACCCCTCCACTTT. Its protein is CASSRTDTPNSPLHF. The V gene is TRBV6-4, the J gene TRBJ1-6; no reliable D call. CDR1 is MRHNA and CDR2 is SNTAGT in the germline V gene. The CDR3 totals 15 residues. Trimming removed 5 bases from V and 6 bases from J, with 14 bases in between.

This clonotype was seen ten or more times. This chain joins TRBV12-3 or TRBV12-4 and TRBJ1-1; 8 positions agree with TRBD1. CDR3 size: 15 residues. V lost 5 bases to trimming and J lost 2 bases; unmatched junction nucleotides: 7. The CDR3 here is CASSKQGGANTEAFF. In DNA form, the CDR3 reads TGTGCCAGCAGTAAACAGGGGGGGGCTAACACTGAAGCTTTCTTT.

A few counts support this clonotype. V usage is TRBV11-2 and J usage is TRBJ2-7; tentatively, D is TRBD1 or TRBD2 (5 bases each). The CDR3 is made up of 14 amino acids. The V gene's germline CDR1 is SGHAT and CDR2 FQNNGV. The V gene lost 3 bases and the J gene lost 4 bases, with 13 bases spanning the gap. The CDR3 region is CASSFGTVEYEQYF. The DNA of the CDR3 is TGTGCCAGCAGCTTCGGGACGGTGGAGTACGAGCAGTACTTC.

This clonotype was observed many times. The chain couples TRBV29-1 to TRBJ1-1; D uncertain. Germline CDR1 SQVTM, CDR2 ANQGSEA. V was trimmed by 6 bases and J by 0 bases, leaving 14 bases between them. This CDR3 is built from 14 residues. CDR3 in DNA: TGCAGCGTAGGCGGAGTTTTAATGAACACTGAAGCTTTCTTT. Translation: CSVGGVLMNTEAFF.

This clonotype was counted a few times. The chain links TRBV29-1 to TRBJ1-1; 7 bases map to TRBD1. CDR1 is SQVTM and CDR2 is ANQGSEA in the germline V gene. CDR3 length: 14 residues. With 6 bases clipped from V and 1 base from J, the junction kept 8 bases outside the gene matches. Written as DNA, the CDR3 is TGCAGCGTAAAATCCGGGACAGAGAACACTGAAGCTTTCTTT. It specifies CSVKSGTENTEAFF.

This clonotype was seen a few times. The rearrangement links TRBV20-1 to TRBJ2-3, with D maybe TRBD2 (7 bases). V was shortened by 0 bases and J by 4 bases, with 11 bases between the two germline ends. CDR1 and CDR2 (germline): DFQATT, SNEGSKA (reference sequence). The CDR3 extends over 14 amino acids. The CDR3 bases are TGCAGTGCTAGAGAGGGGGGGGCCCCAGATACGCAGTATTTT. It specifies CSAREGGAPDTQYF.

The table lists this clonotype with many counts. The chain is built from TRBV27 and TRBJ2-7; D tentatively reads TRBD1 or TRBD2 (5 bases each). Germline CDR1 and CDR2: MNHEY and SMNVEV (reference sequence). V was pared by 6 bases and J by 5 bases, with 17 bases between. The CDR3 is made up of 14 amino acids. CDR3 protein: CASSGTGLPNEQYF. CDR3 DNA sequence: TGTGCCAGCAGCGGGACGGGCCTCCCTAACGAGCAGTACTTC.

This chain uses TRBV29-1 with TRBJ2-3; 9 nucleotides agree with TRBD2. This CDR3 comprises 12 residues. CDR1 is SQVTM and CDR2 is ANQGSEA in the germline V gene. Unmatched junction bases numbered 4, after V lost 7 bases and J lost 5 bases. CDR3 sequence (DNA): TGCAGCGCCGGGCGGGGGGGAGATACGCAGTATTTT. The encoded protein is CSAGRGGDTQYF.

This clonotype was picked up many times. The CDR3 DNA reads TGCAGTGCTAGAGACGGACTAGCGGGGGTCAACTCCTACAATGAGCAGTTCTTC. Protein: CSARDGLAGVNSYNEQFF. The rearrangement joins TRBV20-1 to TRBJ2-1; TRBD2 aligns across 13 bases. The J segment lost 0 bases and the V segment lost 0 bases, leaving 5 bases of the junction unmatched. The CDR3 has 18 residues. In germline, CDR1 is DFQATT, CDR2 SNEGSKA (reference sequence).

V and J are TRBV29-1 and TRBJ1-1; D gene uncertain. Germline V gives CDR1 SQVTM, CDR2 ANQGSEA. The CDR3 contains 13 residues. Trimming shortened V by 3 bases and J by 0 bases, and 8 bases separated the two germline ends. CDR3 in amino acids: CSVERQVNTEAFF. The CDR3 nucleotides read TGCAGCGTTGAGAGGCAGGTGAACACTGAAGCTTTCTTT.

This clonotype was detected only a few times. The J gene is TRBJ2-3, the V gene TRBV20-1; 8 bases agree with TRBD1. With 6 bases clipped from V and 4 bases from J, the junction kept 9 bases outside the gene matches. The CDR3 is 14 residues long. CDR1 and CDR2 (germline): DFQATT, SNEGSKA (reference sequence). CDR3 coding DNA: TGCAGTGCGAAGACAGGGGCCAGGGCAGATACGCAGTATTTT. This translates into CSAKTGARADTQYF.

This clonotype was found many times. This chain uses TRBV24-1 with TRBJ1-1, with D hard to call. Trimming cost V 6 bases and J 1 base, with 8 bases left between them. The length of the CDR3 is 13 residues. The V gene's germline CDR1 is KGHDR and CDR2 SFDVKD. CDR3 nucleotides: TGTGCCACCAGTAGGGCAGGGAACACTGAAGCTTTCTTT. Protein: CATSRAGNTEAFF.

This clonotype appeared many times. The CDR3 sequence: CASSPGETQYF. In nucleotides, the CDR3 is TGTGCCAGCTCACCCGGAGAGACCCAGTACTTC. The chain has TRBV18 and TRBJ2-5; D is unclear. CDR1 KGHSH and CDR2 LQKENI come from the germline V gene. The V end was cut by 3 bases, the J end by 4 bases, with 3 bases between. The CDR3 loop spans 11 amino acids.

This clonotype was seen just once. A much more abundant neighbour one base away suggests this may be a read error. V and J are TRBV7-3 and TRBJ2-3, with no clear D. The germline gives CDR1 SGHTA, CDR2 FQGTGA. CDR3 size: 14 residues. The CDR3 sequence: CVSSLRSSTDTQYF. The CDR3 DNA reads as TGTGTCAGCAGCTTAAGGTCCAGCACAGATACGCAGTATTTT.

Many counts were recorded for this clonotype. The CDR3 DNA reads TGTGCCAGCATTAGTAGGGGGAGAGCAGATACGCAGTATTTT. Amino acid sequence: CASISRGRADTQYF. V and J are TRBV6-4 and TRBJ2-3; perhaps TRBD1 as D (6 bases). V was cut by 7 bases and J by 4 bases, with 15 bases left in between. This CDR3 has 14 residues. CDR1 and CDR2 (germline): MRHNA, SNTAGT.

This clonotype was seen ten or more times. The chain combines TRBV7-9 with TRBJ2-7; TRBD1 matches 10 bases. Trimming cost V 3 bases and J 6 bases; bases outside gene matches: 5. CDR3 length: 14 residues. The germline V gene has CDR1 SEHNR and CDR2 FQNEAQ (reference sequence). The CDR3: CASSFGQGEAEQYF. The CDR3 DNA reads TGTGCCAGCAGCTTCGGACAGGGGGAGGCCGAGCAGTACTTC.

The chain couples TRBV9 to TRBJ1-3, with D unresolved. V dropped 4 bases and J dropped 0 bases, with 14 bases sitting between them. The CDR3 spans 16 residues. Germline V gene lookup returns CDR1 SGDLS and CDR2 YYNGEE. This chain's CDR3 is CASSPSEESSGNTIYF. The DNA of the CDR3 is TGTGCCAGCAGCCCTAGTGAGGAGAGCTCTGGAAACACCATATATTTT.

V and J are TRBV29-1 and TRBJ2-5; 9 nucleotides line up with TRBD1. CDR3 size: 14 residues. Germline loops: CDR1 SQVTM, CDR2 ANQGSEA. V trimming: 7 bases; J trimming: 4 bases; junction bases outside the gene matches: 10. The CDR3 bases are TGCAGCGCCGGCGCTTACAGGGGGCCAGAGACCCAGTACTTC. It encodes CSAGAYRGPETQYF.

A few counts support this clonotype. This sequence joins TRBV4-3 and TRBJ1-6; D is ambiguous. The germline CDR1 and CDR2 sequences are LGHNA and YSLEER. This CDR3 contains 19 residues. V was shortened by 0 bases and J by 7 bases, with 22 bases between the two germline ends. CDR3 amino acids: CASSQEYVAFRMRNSPLHF. The CDR3 nucleotides read TGCGCCAGCAGCCAAGAGTACGTAGCGTTCCGAATGAGGAATTCACCCCTCCACTTT.

The CDR3 is CASSTYPGFGRGDSPLHF. CDR3 DNA: TGTGCCAGTAGTACCTACCCCGGATTTGGACGAGGTGATTCACCCCTCCACTTT. The chain links TRBV19 to TRBJ1-6, with D unclear. The CDR3 is 18 amino acids. Germline CDR1 and CDR2: LNHDA and SQIVND (reference sequence). V was pared by 4 bases and J by 8 bases, with 24 bases between. The variable domain in full, with the rest retrieved from reference TRBV19 and TRBJ1-6, is DGGITQSPKYLFRKEGQNVTLSCEQNLNHDAMYWYRQDPGQGLRLIYYSQIVNDFQKGDIAEGYSVSREKKESFPLTVTSAQKNPTAFYLCASSTYPGFGRGDSPLHFGNGTRLTVT.

This clonotype was observed many times. The genes are TRBV29-1 and TRBJ1-5, with 7 bases matching TRBD1. The CDR3 contains 12 residues. The germline gives CDR1 SQVTM, CDR2 ANQGSEA. V gave up 6 bases and J gave up 2 bases; unmatched junction bases: 1. The CDR3 nucleotides read TGCAGCGTCGGGACAGGCAATCAGCCCCAGCATTTT. Its translation: CSVGTGNQPQHF.